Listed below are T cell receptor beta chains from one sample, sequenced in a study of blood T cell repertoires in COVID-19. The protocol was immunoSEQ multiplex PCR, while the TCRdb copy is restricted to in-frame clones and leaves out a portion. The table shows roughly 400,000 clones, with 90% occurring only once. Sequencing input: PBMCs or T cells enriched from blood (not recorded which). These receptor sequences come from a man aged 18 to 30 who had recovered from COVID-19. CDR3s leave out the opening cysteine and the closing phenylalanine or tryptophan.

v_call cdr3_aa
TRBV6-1 ASSEIQGALGNQPQH
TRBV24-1 ATSDFGGTEQY
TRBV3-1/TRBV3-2 ASPQLPGHGYT
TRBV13 ASSGEYEQF
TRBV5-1 ASKKGVNTEAF
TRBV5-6 ASSLMTDGSYEQY
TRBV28 ASSWAGVREAF
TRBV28 ASSLVTGEQY
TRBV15 ATSRGAGVPQETQY
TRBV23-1 ASSQTSGQSSYNEQF
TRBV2 ASSAFSGQY
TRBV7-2 ASSFDRVYEQY
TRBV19 ASSIGAGSPLH
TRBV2 ASTPDIVVGNQPQH
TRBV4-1 ASSQGGARVEAF
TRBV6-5 ASSYERENSPLH